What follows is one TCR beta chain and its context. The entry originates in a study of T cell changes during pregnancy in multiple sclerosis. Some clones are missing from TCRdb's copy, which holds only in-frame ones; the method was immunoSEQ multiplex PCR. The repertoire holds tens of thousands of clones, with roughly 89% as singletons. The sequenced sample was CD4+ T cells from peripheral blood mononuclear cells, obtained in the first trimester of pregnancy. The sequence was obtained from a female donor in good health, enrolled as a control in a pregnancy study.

CDR3 DNA: TGTGCCAGCAGTCAAGACCCGCGCCTCGGACAGAAAGGAAACACCATATATTTT. Its protein product is CASSQDPRLGQKGNTIYF. V is TRBV6-1 and J is TRBJ1-3; TRBD1 might be the D (6 bases). Germline lookup yields CDR1 MNHNS and CDR2 SASEGT. This CDR3 is 18 amino acids long. V lost 5 bases and J lost 4, with 24 bases in between.